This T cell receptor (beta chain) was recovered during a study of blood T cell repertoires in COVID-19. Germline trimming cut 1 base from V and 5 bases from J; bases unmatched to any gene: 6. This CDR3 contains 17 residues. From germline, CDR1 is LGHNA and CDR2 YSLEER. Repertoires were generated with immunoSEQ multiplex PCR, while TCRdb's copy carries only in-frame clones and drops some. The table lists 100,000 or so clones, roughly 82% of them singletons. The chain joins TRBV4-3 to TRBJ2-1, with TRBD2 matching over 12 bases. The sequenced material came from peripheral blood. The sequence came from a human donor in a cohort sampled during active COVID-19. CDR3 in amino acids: CASSQAQLAGGNNEQFF. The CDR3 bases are TGCGCCAGCAGCCAAGCCCAACTAGCGGGGGGTAACAATGAGCAGTTCTTC.